The TCR beta chain described here comes from a study of technical replicates of blood from a handful of donors. The protocol was immunoSEQ multiplex PCR, while the TCRdb copy is restricted to in-frame clones and leaves out a portion. This sample has fewer than 65,000 clones, with around nine tenths found just once. CDR1 LNHDA and CDR2 SQIVND come from the germline V gene (reference sequence). This CDR3 is 13 amino acids long. J lost 3 bases, V lost 10 bases, and 6 bases had no gene match. The sequenced material came from PBMCs. The genes are TRBV19 and TRBJ1-2, with TRBD1 identical over 9 bases. This clonotype was sampled from a human donor in good health. Some clones in this sample may be carry-over from other donors' samples. CDR3: CATGTGLHYGYTF. The CDR3 DNA reads TGTGCCACTGGGACAGGGTTACACTATGGCTACACCTTC.